This T cell receptor (beta chain) was recovered during a study of cytotoxic CD8 clonotypes in ibrutinib-treated CLL. Points from the study as a whole: Public clonotypes occurred uncommonly; on treatment, they contracted or remained stable. Sample timing was unmatched between remission and later-progressing patients; lymph nodes unstudied.

Worth noting for this clone: The antigen remains undetermined.

The method was immunoSEQ multiplex PCR; TCRdb's version includes in-frame clones alone and lacks a portion of them. The top ten hold around 21% of the sample, which has about 50,000 clones, 75% to 90% seen once. The germline V and J ends were trimmed by 0 bases and 4 bases, with 12 bases remaining between them. Germline lookup yields CDR1 LNHDA and CDR2 SQIVND (reference sequence). The CDR3 consists of 15 residues. The V and J genes are TRBV19 and TRBJ1-2; TRBD1 might be the D (6 bases). This TCR was sampled from a human donor with chronic lymphocytic leukemia. Sequencing used PBMCs, obtained after 24 months of ibrutinib treatment. The CDR3 sequence: CASSIDPIGGYGYTF. The DNA of the CDR3 is TGTGCCAGTAGTATAGATCCGATAGGGGGCTATGGCTACACCTTC.